This T cell receptor (beta chain) originates from a study of Graves' ophthalmopathy and Graves' hyperthyroidism. This CDR3 has 16 amino acids. The V gene's germline CDR1 is SGHTA and CDR2 FQGNSA. Germline trimming cut 5 bases from V and 2 bases from J; bases unmatched to any gene: 5. Amplification from RNA transcripts yielded the TCR beta CDR3 regions. HTBI primers were employed in first-round RT-PCR, then a second-round multiplex PCR followed. TCRdb analysed the multiplex PCR reads with MiXCR anew, one entry per CDR3 protein. The sample has 500,000 to 700,000 distinct CDR3 sequences, about 35% seen once; the top ten hold about 4.1%.

The chain joins TRBV7-2 to TRBJ2-5, with TRBD2 matching 13 bases. Specimen: peripheral blood or thyroid tissue (not recorded which). The origin of this receptor is an adult man with Graves' hyperthyroidism. CDR3 amino acids: CASSQRGLAGQETQYF. CDR3 DNA: TGTGCCAGCAGCCAAAGGGGACTAGCGGGACAAGAGACCCAGTACTTC.